A single sample is the source of the 6 T cell receptor beta chains below, sequenced in a study of vaccination effects on CD4 cells after COVID-19. The assay was immunoSEQ multiplex PCR, and TCRdb's table has in-frame clones only and misses some. The table records around 22,000 clones, around 70% of them present only once. Before any sequencing was done, the ViraFEST assay used viral peptide pools to expand antigen-specific CD4+ T cells. The culture ran for 10 to 11 days, and then CD4+ T cells were isolated. Their cognate antigens are unknown. The material sequenced was CD4+ T cells from PBMCs cultured with HCoV-229E spike peptides, taken before COVID-19 vaccination. These receptors originate from a human donor who received a COVID-19 vaccine.

This clone has only one observation. J is TRBJ2-1 and V is TRBV20-1; no clear D. Germline V gene lookup returns CDR1 DFQATT and CDR2 SNEGSKA (reference sequence). Trimming left V 3 bases short and J 4 bases short, with 10 bases between. The length of the CDR3 is 13 residues. Written as DNA, the CDR3 is TGCAGTGCTAGTTTGGGAAATTACAATGAGCAGTTCTTC. The encoded protein is CSASLGNYNEQFF.

The chain uses TRBV7-9 and TRBJ1-2; a weak D match, TRBD1 (5 bases). V was pared by 2 bases and J by 1 base, with 11 bases between. Per the germline V gene, CDR1 is SEHNR and CDR2 is FQNEAQ (reference sequence). The CDR3 covers 15 residues. CDR3 nucleotides: TGTGCCAGCAGCTTAAGGGGCCTCGGTAACTATGGCTACACCTTC. It translates to CASSLRGLGNYGYTF.

V and J are TRBV6-5 and TRBJ2-7; TRBD1 agrees at 10 bases. The CDR3 contains 15 residues. Germline CDR1 is MNHEY and CDR2 is SVGAGI. Trimming at V came to 6 bases and at J to 5 bases, leaving 10 bases not matched to a gene. CDR3 region: CASRTPDRGWNEQYF. The CDR3 bases are TGTGCCAGCAGGACGCCGGACAGGGGGTGGAACGAGCAGTACTTC.

This rearrangement joins TRBV5-1 to TRBJ2-5; 10 positions agree with TRBD2. CDR1 and CDR2 (germline): SGHRS, YFSETQ. Trimming removed 7 bases from V and 1 base from J; junction bases left unmatched: 4. The CDR3 runs to 14 residues. The CDR3, as DNA: TGCGCCAGCTTTAGCGGGAGGACCCAAGAGACCCAGTACTTC. The encoded protein is CASFSGRTQETQYF.

As to this clone: The junction does not match germline at one end; this may be a read error. The chain employs TRBV3-1 (or the pseudogene TRBV3-2) and TRBJ1-3; D gene uncertain. Germline V gene data show CDR1 as LGHDT and CDR2 as YNNKEL (reference sequence). The CDR3 spans 12 residues. CDR3 in DNA: TGTGCCAGCAGTCAAGAAGGTAACACCATATATTTT. Translated, it gives CASSQEGNTIYF.

The rearrangement links TRBV6-5 to TRBJ1-4; no definite D call. The germline V gene encodes CDR1 MNHEY and CDR2 SVGAGI. Trimming removed 6 bases at V and 6 bases at J, with 11 bases between. The length of the CDR3 is 13 residues. The CDR3 protein is CASRTWLDEKLFF. In DNA, the CDR3 is TGTGCCAGCAGGACTTGGTTGGATGAAAAACTGTTTTTT.